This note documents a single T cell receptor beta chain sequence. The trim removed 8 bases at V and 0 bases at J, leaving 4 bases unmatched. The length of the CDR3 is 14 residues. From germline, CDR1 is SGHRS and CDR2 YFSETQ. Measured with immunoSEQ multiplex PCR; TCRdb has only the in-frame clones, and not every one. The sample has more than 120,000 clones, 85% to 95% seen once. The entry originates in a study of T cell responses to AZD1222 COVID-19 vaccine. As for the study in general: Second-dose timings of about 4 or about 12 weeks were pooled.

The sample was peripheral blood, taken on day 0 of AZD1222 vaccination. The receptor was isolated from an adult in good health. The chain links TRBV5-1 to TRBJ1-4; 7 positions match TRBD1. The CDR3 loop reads CASRQGPTNEKLFF. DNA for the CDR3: TGCGCCAGTAGACAGGGCCCAACTAATGAAAAACTGTTTTTT.